The entry below describes one T cell receptor beta chain. Its antigen remains unidentified. The record has no base qualities; no much larger clone is one base away. This entry comes from a study of T cell repertoires in cytomegalovirus infection (dated by TCRdb to the late 2010s). Context from the whole study: Donor HLA type was relevant to the analysis, as public TCR beta signatures indicated carriage of CMV infection together with the matching HLA type.

General study outcomes and caveats: Cumulative frequency of public TCR beta family members discriminated carriers of CMV infection plus the relevant HLA type in this cohort and an independent approximately 350-donor cohort. The ex vivo response was dominated by HLA-C-restricted CMV-specific TCR beta clonotypes, which also provided the single most frequent clonotype in two of eight donors.

Counted from cysteine to phenylalanine, this CDR3 has 14 amino acids. Kept here is only the CDR3 DNA, which spans 42 bases and is read in frame from base 1. V lost 1 base and J lost 2 bases; the stretch between them is 12 bases long. The germline V gene (reference sequence) supplies CDR1 DFQATT and CDR2 SNEGSKA. Sequencing used an Illumina HiSeq 1500. TCRdb reanalyzed the raw reads on its own, using fastp at Q25 for trimming and MiXCR for clone calling, and kept in-frame beta chains. One record per CDR3 amino acid sequence lists the most common genes and DNA. For this sample there are hundreds of thousands of distinct CDR3 sequences; 15% to 20% appear just once. About 12% of the sample is in the top ten clones.

This clonotype originated in a human donor in good health (CMV status not recorded). Some clones in this sample may be carry-over from other donors' samples. The chain joins TRBV20-1 to TRBJ2-7; the D gene cannot be named for sure. The sequenced sample consisted of PBMCs. In nucleotides, the sequence is TGCAGTGCTAGAGGGCTTCTAGGCCCCTACGAGCAGTACTTC. Its amino acids are CSARGLLGPYEQYF.